Each of the 11 T cell receptor beta chains below was sequenced from the same sample in a study of control samples from healthy donors and cancer patients. Sequencing was performed with immunoSEQ multiplex PCR; in TCRdb, only in-frame clones are kept and a portion is missing. The sample contains about 120,000 clones, roughly nine tenths of which appear only once. Sequencing used blood. These TCRs come from a woman aged 18-29 years in good health.

The chain has TRBV11-2 and TRBJ2-1; 11 nucleotides agree with TRBD2. The CDR3 consists of 16 residues. The ends lost 3 bases at V and 9 bases at J; junction bases unmatched: 10. Germline V lookup: CDR1 SGHAT, CDR2 FQNNGV. CDR3 DNA sequence: TGTGCCAGCAGCTTTACGCGTAGCGGGAGGGCCGGTGAGCAGTTCTTC. Translation: CASSFTRSGRAGEQFF.

This chain links TRBV10-3 with TRBJ2-7, with 8 bases matching TRBD1. The V and J ends lost 7 bases and 4 bases, in that order; junction bases with no gene match: 15. Germline assignment: CDR1 ENHRY and CDR2 SYGVKD. The CDR3 consists of 16 residues. As DNA, the CDR3 is TGTGCCATCAATTCCCCTCAGACAGGGGAAAGGTACGAGCAGTACTTC. Protein: CAINSPQTGERYEQYF.

The chain employs TRBV7-9 and TRBJ2-1; TRBD2 aligns across 15 bases. Germline values: CDR1 SEHNR, CDR2 FQNEAQ (reference sequence). The junction had 6 bases not matched to a gene; V was cut back by 4 bases and J by 8 bases. CDR3 length: 16 residues. CDR3 protein: CASSYKGLAGGHEQFF. CDR3 DNA: TGTGCCAGCAGCTACAAGGGACTAGCGGGGGGCCATGAGCAGTTCTTC.

V gene TRBV7-9 combines with J gene TRBJ1-2; D ambiguous. Trimming stripped 4 bases from V and 4 bases from J, with 16 bases between. Germline CDR1 and CDR2: SEHNR and FQNEAQ (reference sequence). This CDR3 comprises 15 residues. CDR3 region: CASSYGRPTSYGYTF. The CDR3 region has the DNA TGTGCCAGCAGCTATGGACGGCCTACCAGCTATGGCTACACCTTC.

The V and J genes are TRBV5-4 and TRBJ2-5, with TRBD2 matching over 11 bases. CDR3 length equals 18 residues. V shed 4 bases and J 0 bases; nucleotides not matched to a gene: 11. The V gene's germline CDR1 is SGHNT and CDR2 YYREEE (reference sequence). The DNA for the CDR3 is TGTGCCAGCAGCCACAGGGCACTAGCGGGAGCATACCAAGAGACCCAGTACTTC. Protein product: CASSHRALAGAYQETQYF.

The rearrangement uses TRBV7-9 and TRBJ1-2; D ambiguous. V lost 3 bases, J lost 5 bases, and 7 bases lay in between. CDR1 SEHNR and CDR2 FQNEAQ come from the germline V gene (reference sequence). There are 12 residues in the CDR3. The CDR3, as DNA: TGTGCCAGCAGCTTGACCGGGTATGGCTACACCTTC. Translation: CASSLTGYGYTF.

This clone was observed once. The chain recombines TRBV28 with TRBJ2-3; TRBD2 matches at 10 bases. V gave up 1 base and J gave up 4 bases; unmatched junction bases: 5. Germline V gene lookup returns CDR1 MDHEN and CDR2 SYDVKM. The CDR3 spans 16 residues. CDR3 in amino acids: CASSLLAGGNPDTQYF. The DNA for the CDR3 is TGTGCCAGCAGTTTATTAGCGGGAGGCAACCCAGATACGCAGTATTTT.

The chain couples TRBV3-1 (or the pseudogene TRBV3-2) to TRBJ2-7; D gene ambiguous. The CDR3 is 13 residues long. CDR1 and CDR2 (germline): LGHDT, YNNKEL (reference sequence). V was trimmed by 2 bases and J by 3 bases, leaving 8 bases between them. CDR3 sequence (DNA): TGTGCCAGCAGCCAAATTAAGAGCTACGAGCAGTACTTC. It specifies CASSQIKSYEQYF.

There are a few counts of this clone. V is TRBV5-1 and J is TRBJ1-2; D is uncertain. V lost 0 bases and J 6 bases, leaving 9 bases between the germline ends. The CDR3 is made up of 13 amino acids. CDR1 SGHRS and CDR2 YFSETQ come from the germline V gene. The CDR3 DNA follows: TGCGCCAGCAGCTTGGCCCAAGGGAATGGCTACACCTTC. Encoded protein: CASSLAQGNGYTF.

This clone showed up just once. The chain has TRBV4-2 and TRBJ1-2; D is unresolved. Germline loops: CDR1 LGHNA, CDR2 YNFKEQ. Trimming left V 1 base short and J 0 bases short, with 12 bases between. CDR3 length: 16 residues. The CDR3 sequence is CASSQVATGSNYGYTF. CDR3 in DNA: TGTGCCAGCAGCCAAGTGGCCACCGGGTCTAACTATGGCTACACCTTC.

The chain recombines TRBV5-6 with TRBJ1-1, with 7 bases lining up with TRBD1. V was pared by 2 bases and J by 0 bases, with 1 base of the junction left unmatched. This CDR3 has 14 amino acids. The germline CDR1 and CDR2 sequences are SGHDT and YYEEEE. The CDR3 region has the DNA TGTGCCAGCAGCTTCGGACAGGTGAACACTGAAGCTTTCTTT. Residues: CASSFGQVNTEAFF.